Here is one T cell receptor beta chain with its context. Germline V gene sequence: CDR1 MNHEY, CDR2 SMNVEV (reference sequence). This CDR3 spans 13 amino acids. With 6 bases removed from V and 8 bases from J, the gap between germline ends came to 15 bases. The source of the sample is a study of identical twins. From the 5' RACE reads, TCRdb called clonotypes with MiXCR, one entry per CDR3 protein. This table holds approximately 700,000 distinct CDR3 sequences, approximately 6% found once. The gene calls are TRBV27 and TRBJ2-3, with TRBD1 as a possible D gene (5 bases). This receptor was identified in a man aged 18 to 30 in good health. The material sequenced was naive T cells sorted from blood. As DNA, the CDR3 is TGTGCCAGCAGCGCTCAGGGTCTAGGTACGCAGTATTTT. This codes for CASSAQGLGTQYF.